The text below deals with one T cell receptor (beta chain). The sample is drawn from a study of CD8 T cells in Susac syndrome. Reverse transcription used about 0.45 to 1 ug RNA and random hexamers. TCRdb passed the immunoSEQ multiplex PCR reads through MiXCR, listing each CDR3 protein once. This sample carries about 400,000 distinct CDR3 sequences, 75% to 90% of them seen once, and the ten largest clones take around 0.12%. The CDR3 covers 16 residues. Germline CDR1 is MNHEY and CDR2 is SVGAGI. The germline V and J ends were trimmed by 0 bases and 1 base, with 9 bases remaining between them. The chain carries TRBV6-5 and TRBJ2-2; D is ambiguous. The sequenced sample consisted of CD8+ T cells from PBMCs. The TCR comes from a human donor with multiple sclerosis. This CDR3 reads CASSYSAGRNTGELFF. The CDR3 DNA is TGTGCCAGCAGTTACTCGGCCGGGCGGAACACCGGGGAGCTGTTTTTT.